This T cell receptor (beta chain) was found in a study of T cells in Graves' hyperthyroidism and ophthalmopathy. Study results and limitations: A 13 V-J signature model discriminated ophthalmopathy versus stable hyperthyroidism.

TCR beta CDR3 regions were amplified from RNA transcripts. The TCR CDR3 was amplified in a first-round RT-PCR using the HTBI primer set. TCRdb re-called the multiplex PCR reads with MiXCR, one entry per CDR3 protein. Of roughly 350,000 distinct CDR3 sequences in the sample, about 14% were seen once. Ten or more counts support this clonotype. Its antigen is currently unknown. It was uncontrolled infection, other autoimmune disease, pregnancy or lactation that excluded patients. Fresh peripheral blood, around 9.3 ml, was the source of the PBMCs. CDR3 size: 15 residues. The V gene end was trimmed by 6 bases and the J gene end by 6 bases; junction bases not matched to a gene: 9.

The V call is TRBV12-3 or TRBV12-4, the J call TRBJ2-2; TRBD1 matches at 8 bases. The sequence was collected from a woman in her 30s with Graves' hyperthyroidism. The sample consisted of blood. CDR3 in amino acids: CASRPRAGGSGELFF. CDR3 DNA: TGTGCCAGCAGACCAAGGGCAGGGGGCTCCGGGGAGCTGTTTTTT.